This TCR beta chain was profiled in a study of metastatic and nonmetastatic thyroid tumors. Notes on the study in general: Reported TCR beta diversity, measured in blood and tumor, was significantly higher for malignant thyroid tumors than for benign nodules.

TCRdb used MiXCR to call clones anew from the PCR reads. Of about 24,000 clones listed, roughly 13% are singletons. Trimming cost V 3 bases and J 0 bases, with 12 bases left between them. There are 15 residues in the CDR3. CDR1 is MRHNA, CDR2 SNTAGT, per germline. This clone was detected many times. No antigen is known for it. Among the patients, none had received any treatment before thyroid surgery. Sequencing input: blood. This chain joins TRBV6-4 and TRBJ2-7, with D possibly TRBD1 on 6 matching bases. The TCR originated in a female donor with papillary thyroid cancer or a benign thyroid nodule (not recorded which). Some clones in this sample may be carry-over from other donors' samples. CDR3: CASSENLGGSYEQYF. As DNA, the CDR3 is TGTGCCAGCAGTGAAAACTTAGGGGGCTCCTACGAGCAGTACTTC.